This is a list of T cell receptor beta chains from one sample in a study of CD8 T cells in Susac syndrome. TCRdb analysed the immunoSEQ multiplex PCR reads with MiXCR anew, one entry per CDR3 protein. The sample consists of about 180,000 distinct CDR3 sequences, around 94% of them appearing once. Sequenced: CD4+ T cells from PBMCs. The receptors originated from a human donor with Susac syndrome. CDR3s include the opening cysteine and the closing phenylalanine or tryptophan. Fields, in order: clone size, J gene, D gene, V gene, CDR3 protein, CDR3 DNA. The D gene is left open where the match is weak. Size values are once, few and many counts, or a class for expanded clones, and some rows have none.

>-|TRBJ2-1|-|TRBV24-1
CATPVRKGYNEQFF
TGTGCCACCCCCGTTCGGAAGGGGTACAATGAGCAGTTCTTC
>-|TRBJ1-2|-|TRBV19
CASTPAQDYGYTF
TGTGCCAGTACCCCCGCCCAAGACTATGGCTACACCTTC
>-|TRBJ1-1|-|TRBV19
CASTTTRGDTEAFF
TGTGCCAGTACCACCACGAGGGGGGACACTGAAGCTTTCTTT
>-|TRBJ2-1|-|TRBV6-5
CASRPREYNEQFF
TGTGCCAGCAGACCCCGGGAATACAATGAGCAGTTCTTC
>-|TRBJ2-1|-|TRBV12-3/TRBV12-4
CASSFLGAYNEQFF
TGTGCCAGCAGTTTCTTAGGGGCCTACAATGAGCAGTTCTTC
>-|TRBJ1-2|-|TRBV20-1
CSASDRANYGYTF
TGCAGTGCTTCCGACAGAGCAAACTATGGCTACACCTTC
>-|TRBJ1-2|-|TRBV20-1
CSARDDGTAANYGYTF
TGCAGTGCTAGAGATGACGGGACCGCAGCTAACTATGGCTACACCTTC
>-|TRBJ2-5|TRBD2|TRBV4-2
CASSAGLAGETQYF
TGTGCCAGCAGCGCCGGACTAGCCGGGGAGACCCAGTACTTC
>once|TRBJ2-1|TRBD1|TRBV20-1
CSASGQGSYNEQFF
TGCAGTGCTAGCGGACAGGGCTCCTACAATGAGCAGTTCTTC
>-|TRBJ2-4|-|TRBV5-5
CASRVTVAKNIQYF
TGTGCCAGCAGGGTGACCGTGGCCAAAAACATTCAGTACTTC
>-|TRBJ1-1|TRBD1|TRBV4-1
CASSPGTGWAEAFF
TGCGCCAGCAGCCCTGGGACAGGGTGGGCTGAAGCTTTCTTT
>once|TRBJ1-6|-|TRBV5-1
CASSLGQKSHSPLHF
TGCGCCAGCAGCTTGGGGCAGAAGAGTCATTCACCCCTCCACTTT
>-|TRBJ2-1|-|TRBV6-6
CASSYSGYSLNEQFF
TGTGCCAGCAGTTACTCGGGGTACAGTCTCAATGAGCAGTTCTTC
>-|TRBJ1-6|TRBD1|TRBV7-9
CASSPGQARAGSPLHF
TGTGCCAGCAGCCCCGGACAGGCCCGGGCGGGCTCACCCCTCCACTTT
>-|TRBJ1-6|TRBD1|TRBV12-3/TRBV12-4
CASSSRTGLAYNSPLHF
TGTGCCAGCAGTTCCCGGACAGGGCTGGCCTATAATTCACCCCTCCACTTT
>-|TRBJ1-1|-|TRBV30
CAWGGTNTEAFF
TGTGCCTGGGGGGGGACGAACACTGAAGCTTTCTTT
>few|TRBJ2-1|-|TRBV20-1
CSAPKSSYNEQFF
TGCAGTGCTCCTAAGAGCTCCTACAATGAGCAGTTCTTC
>-|TRBJ2-2|TRBD1|TRBV24-1
CATSGGQGRNTGELFF
TGTGCCACCAGTGGGGGACAGGGGAGGAACACCGGGGAGCTGTTTTTT
>-|TRBJ2-6|TRBD1|TRBV5-1
CASKTGSGANVLTF
TGCGCCTCTAAGACAGGGTCTGGGGCCAACGTCCTGACTTTC
>-|TRBJ2-2|-|TRBV5-5
CASSPTGIGRTGELFF
TGTGCCAGCAGCCCAACAGGGATTGGTAGGACCGGGGAGCTGTTTTTT
>-|TRBJ1-1|-|TRBV6-5
CASSGYRENTEAFF
TGTGCCAGCAGTGGTTACAGGGAGAACACTGAAGCTTTCTTT
>once|TRBJ2-5|-|TRBV12-3/TRBV12-4
CASKLSAGVETQYF
TGTGCCAGCAAATTAAGCGCAGGTGTAGAGACCCAGTACTTC
>-|TRBJ1-3|-|TRBV30
CAWREDNYSGNTIYF
TGTGCCTGGAGGGAGGACAATTACTCTGGAAACACCATATATTTT
>-|TRBJ1-1|TRBD1|TRBV5-4
CANSFKDRPDLGAFF
TGTGCCAACAGCTTCAAGGACAGGCCGGATCTAGGAGCTTTCTTT
>-|TRBJ2-5|TRBD2|TRBV7-2
CASSRAGASQETQYF
TGTGCCAGCAGCCGAGCGGGGGCCTCACAAGAGACCCAGTACTTC
>-|TRBJ1-2|TRBD1|TRBV25-1
CASSELRTGLLGYTF
TGTGCCAGCAGTGAACTTAGGACAGGGCTATTAGGCTACACCTTC
>once|TRBJ1-5|-|TRBV15
CATSGVKGDYQPQHF
TGTGCCACCAGCGGGGTGAAGGGGGATTATCAGCCCCAGCATTTT
>-|TRBJ2-1|TRBD2|TRBV12-5
CASGTLGLAGAYNEQFF
TGTGCTAGTGGTACCTTAGGACTAGCGGGGGCCTACAATGAGCAGTTCTTC
>-|TRBJ1-1|-|TRBV5-1
CASSSPGPKMNTEAFF
TGCGCCAGCAGCTCGCCGGGACCGAAGATGAACACTGAAGCTTTCTTT
>-|TRBJ1-4|-|TRBV7-9
CASSPGQADSNEKLFF
TGTGCCAGCAGCCCTGGGCAGGCGGACTCCAATGAAAAACTGTTTTTT
>once|TRBJ1-2|-|TRBV28
CASSTSAYGYTF
TGTGCCAGCAGTACATCGGCCTATGGCTACACCTTC
>few|TRBJ1-5|-|TRBV4-1
CASSQAFQGNQPQHF
TGCGCCAGCAGCCAAGCCTTTCAGGGAAATCAGCCCCAGCATTTT
>-|TRBJ1-1|TRBD1|TRBV5-1
CASRGTGGPMNTEAFF
TGCGCCAGCAGAGGGACAGGGGGCCCTATGAACACTGAAGCTTTCTTT
>-|TRBJ1-2|TRBD1|TRBV30
CAWSYLGQGHGYTF
TGTGCCTGGAGTTACCTTGGACAGGGGCATGGCTACACCTTC
>-|TRBJ2-1|TRBD2|TRBV25-1
CASTRTSGDYNEQFF
TGTGCCAGCACCCGGACTAGCGGGGACTACAATGAGCAGTTCTTC
>-|TRBJ1-2|-|TRBV9
CASSEGGPLNYGYTF
TGTGCCAGCAGCGAGGGAGGGCCCCTTAACTATGGCTACACCTTC
>-|TRBJ1-2|TRBD1|TRBV5-1
CASSSTGVGYGYTF
TGCGCCAGCAGCTCTACAGGGGTGGGCTATGGCTACACCTTC
>-|TRBJ2-7|-|TRBV3-1
CASSSQSVYEQYF
TGTGCCAGCAGCTCTCAATCGGTGTACGAGCAGTACTTC
>-|TRBJ1-1|-|TRBV30
CAWTARRGSEAFF
TGTGCCTGGACGGCAAGGAGGGGATCTGAAGCTTTCTTT
>-|TRBJ2-5|-|TRBV5-4
CASSFWDTQETQYF
TGTGCCAGCAGCTTCTGGGATACCCAAGAGACCCAGTACTTC
>few|TRBJ2-5|-|TRBV7-9
CASSLAGVYETQYF
TGTGCCAGCAGCTTGGCAGGGGTATATGAGACCCAGTACTTC
>-|TRBJ1-6|TRBD1|TRBV9
CASSAGQGYNSPLHF
TGTGCCAGCAGCGCGGGACAGGGATATAATTCACCCCTCCACTTT
>-|TRBJ2-4|TRBD2|TRBV3-1
CASSQDSGGNIQYF
TGTGCCAGCAGCCAAGATTCGGGGGGGAACATTCAGTACTTC
>-|TRBJ2-5|-|TRBV20-1
CSAGSPQGGETQYF
TGCAGCGCCGGCTCCCCACAGGGTGGAGAGACCCAGTACTTC
>-|TRBJ1-4|-|TRBV4-1
CASSLTVPEKLFF
TGCGCCAGCAGCCTGACGGTTCCTGAAAAACTGTTTTTT